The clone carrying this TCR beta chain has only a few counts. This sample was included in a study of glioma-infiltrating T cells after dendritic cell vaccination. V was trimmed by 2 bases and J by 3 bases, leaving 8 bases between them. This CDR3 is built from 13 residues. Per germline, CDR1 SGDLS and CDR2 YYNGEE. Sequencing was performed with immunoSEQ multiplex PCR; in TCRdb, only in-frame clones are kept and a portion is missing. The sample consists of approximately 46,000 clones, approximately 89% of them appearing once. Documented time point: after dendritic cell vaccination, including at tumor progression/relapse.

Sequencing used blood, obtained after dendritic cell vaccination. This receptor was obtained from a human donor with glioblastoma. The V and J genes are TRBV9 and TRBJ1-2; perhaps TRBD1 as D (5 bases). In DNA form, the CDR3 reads TGTGCCAGCAGCGTGGGGGGGGACTATGGCTACACCTTC. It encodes CASSVGGDYGYTF.